This TCR beta chain was sequenced in a study of blood T cell repertoires in COVID-19. Study-level information: The United States, Italy and Spain were the sources of the acute and convalescent COVID-19 samples.

Produced via immunoSEQ multiplex PCR; TCRdb's table is partial and in-frame only. Counted here are 150,000 to 200,000 clones, roughly 86% occurring once; the ten biggest clones make up around 25%. Germline values: CDR1 SGHAT, CDR2 FQNNGV. The CDR3 spans 14 residues. The germline V and J ends were trimmed by 5 bases and 3 bases, with 11 bases remaining between them. Sequencing was done on a sample of PBMCs or T cells enriched from blood (not recorded which). This receptor was taken from a woman aged 40 to 55 in a cohort exposed to, infected with or recovered from COVID-19 (not recorded which). The chain couples TRBV11-2 to TRBJ1-5; weak D call: TRBD1 (5 bases). The CDR3 loop is CASSRTGFNQPQHF. In DNA, the CDR3 is TGTGCCAGCAGCCGTACAGGATTCAATCAGCCCCAGCATTTT.